The clone carrying this TCR beta chain has a handful of counts. Its antigen is not known. These data belong to a study of blood T cells in healthy people across ages. Study-wide findings and caveats: When set beside aged donors, long-lived donors presented more naive CD4+ cells and higher diversity.

Germline-derived CDR1 and CDR2 are SGDLS and YYNGEE. Trimming shortened V by 3 bases and J by 3 bases, and 16 bases separated the two germline ends. The CDR3 loop spans 15 amino acids. Using a J-beta primer mix together with a sample-barcoded 5' primer, a second PCR was run for roughly 7 to 11 cycles. TCRdb re-analysed the 5' RACE reads in MiXCR, keeping a single row per CDR3 protein. The table includes just under 550,000 distinct CDR3 sequences, around 24% detected once. These data were also filed under a second study, of T cells of mothers and their children.

This clonotype originated in a boy aged 5 to 17 in good health. This chain connects TRBV9 to TRBJ2-7, with D possibly being TRBD1 (5 bases). Material: blood. The CDR3 DNA is TGTGCCAGCAGCGCTAGTCAGGGTATTGGCTACGAGCAGTACTTC. It translates to CASSASQGIGYEQYF.